The clone carrying this TCR beta chain has just one count. Its antigen remains unidentified. The CDR3 covers 16 residues. Trimming took off 2 bases at V and 0 bases at J, with 11 bases between the two ends. CDR1 is SGHTA, CDR2 FQGTGA, per germline. The assay was immunoSEQ multiplex PCR, and TCRdb's table has in-frame clones only and misses some. The sample lists more than 45,000 clones, approximately 86% seen once, with 2% to 3% in the top ten. This specimen belongs to a study of T cells in localized non-small cell lung cancer. General observations from the study: Clonality of T cells reached its maximum in uninvolved adjacent lung, surpassing tumor. The study linked higher blood T cell density to longer overall survival. Adjacent lung exhibited a median of about 56 among the 100 most abundant tumor clones. The study sequenced only one region of the tumor. As a result, intratumor heterogeneity could not be excluded and remains possible.

V gene TRBV7-3 combines with J gene TRBJ1-3; D not certain. The TCR sequence derives from a man aged 35 to 70 with stage II lung adenocarcinoma. Material: PBMCs, obtained before any cancer treatment. The CDR3 DNA sequence: TGTGCCAGCAGCTTATCCGGACTGTCCTCTGGAAACACCATATATTTT. Translating gives CASSLSGLSSGNTIYF.